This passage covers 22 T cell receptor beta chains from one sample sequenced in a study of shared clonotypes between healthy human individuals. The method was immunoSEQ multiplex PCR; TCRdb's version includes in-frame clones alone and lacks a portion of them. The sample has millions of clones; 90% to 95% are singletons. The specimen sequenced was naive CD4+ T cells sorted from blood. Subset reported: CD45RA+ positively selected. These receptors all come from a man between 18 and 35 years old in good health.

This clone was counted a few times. The CDR3 sequence is CASRESSYNSPLHF. The CDR3 nucleotides read TGTGCCAGCAGAGAGAGCTCCTATAATTCACCCCTCCACTTT. The rearrangement joins TRBV6-5 to TRBJ1-6; D call uncertain. The CDR3 totals 14 residues. The germline CDR1 and CDR2 sequences are MNHEY and SVGAGI. V was cut by 6 bases and J by 0 bases, with 6 bases left in between.

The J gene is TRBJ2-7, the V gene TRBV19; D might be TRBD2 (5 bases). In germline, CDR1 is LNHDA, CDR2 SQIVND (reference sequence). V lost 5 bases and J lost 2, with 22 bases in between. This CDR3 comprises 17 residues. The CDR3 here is CASSPSLVGYGTYEQYF. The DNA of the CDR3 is TGTGCCAGTAGTCCGTCGCTCGTCGGGTACGGGACCTACGAGCAGTACTTC. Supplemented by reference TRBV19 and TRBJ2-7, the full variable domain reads DGGITQSPKYLFRKEGQNVTLSCEQNLNHDAMYWYRQDPGQGLRLIYYSQIVNDFQKGDIAEGYSVSREKKESFPLTVTSAQKNPTAFYLCASSPSLVGYGTYEQYFGPGTRLTVT.

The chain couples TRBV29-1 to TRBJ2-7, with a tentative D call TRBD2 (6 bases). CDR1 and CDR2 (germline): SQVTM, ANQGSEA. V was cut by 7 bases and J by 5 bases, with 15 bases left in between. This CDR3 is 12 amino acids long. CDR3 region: CSALFGGNEQYF. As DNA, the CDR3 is TGCAGCGCCTTGTTCGGGGGAAACGAGCAGTACTTC.

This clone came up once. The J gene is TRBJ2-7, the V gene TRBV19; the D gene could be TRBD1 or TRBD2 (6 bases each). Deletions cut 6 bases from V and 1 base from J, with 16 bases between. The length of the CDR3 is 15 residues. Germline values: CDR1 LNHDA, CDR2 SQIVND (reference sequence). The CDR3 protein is CASSLLGGQSYEQYF. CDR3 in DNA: TGTGCCAGTAGCCTCCTCGGGGGCCAGTCCTACGAGCAGTACTTC.

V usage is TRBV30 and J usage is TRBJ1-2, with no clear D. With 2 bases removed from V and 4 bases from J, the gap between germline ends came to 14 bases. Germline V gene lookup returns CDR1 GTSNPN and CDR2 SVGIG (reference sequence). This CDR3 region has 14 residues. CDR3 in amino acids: CAWSQEGRAYGYTF. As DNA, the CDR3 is TGTGCCTGGAGTCAAGAGGGAAGAGCCTATGGCTACACCTTC.

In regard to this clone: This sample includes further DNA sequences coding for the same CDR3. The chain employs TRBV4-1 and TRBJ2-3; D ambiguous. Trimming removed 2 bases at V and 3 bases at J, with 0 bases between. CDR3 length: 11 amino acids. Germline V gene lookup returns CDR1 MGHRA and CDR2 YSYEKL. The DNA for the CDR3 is TGCGCCAGCAGCCAAACAGATACGCAGTATTTT. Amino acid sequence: CASSQTDTQYF.

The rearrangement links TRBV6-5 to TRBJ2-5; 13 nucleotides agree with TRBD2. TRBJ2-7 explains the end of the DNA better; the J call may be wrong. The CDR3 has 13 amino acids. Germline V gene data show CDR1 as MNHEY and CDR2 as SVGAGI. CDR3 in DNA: TGTGCCAGCACTGGACTAGCGGGAGACGAGCAGTACTTC. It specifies CASTGLAGDEQYF.

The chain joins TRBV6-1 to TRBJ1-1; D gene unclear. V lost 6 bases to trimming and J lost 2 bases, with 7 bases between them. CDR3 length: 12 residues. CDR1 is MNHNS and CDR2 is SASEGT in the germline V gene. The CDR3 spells CASRDPNTEAFF. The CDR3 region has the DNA TGTGCCAGCAGGGACCCAAACACTGAAGCTTTCTTT.

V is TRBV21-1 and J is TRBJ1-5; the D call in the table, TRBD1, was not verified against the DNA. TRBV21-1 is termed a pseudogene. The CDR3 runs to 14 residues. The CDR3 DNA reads TGTGCCAGCCGGGACAGGGGGCCCAATCAGCCCCAGCATTTT. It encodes CASRDRGPNQPQHF.

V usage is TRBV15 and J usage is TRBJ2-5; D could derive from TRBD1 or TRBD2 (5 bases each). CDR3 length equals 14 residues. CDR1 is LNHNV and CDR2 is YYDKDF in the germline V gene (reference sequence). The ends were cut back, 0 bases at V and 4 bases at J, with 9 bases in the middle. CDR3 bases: TGTGCCACCAGCAGAGATCATGGGGGAGAGACCCAGTACTTC. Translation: CATSRDHGGETQYF.

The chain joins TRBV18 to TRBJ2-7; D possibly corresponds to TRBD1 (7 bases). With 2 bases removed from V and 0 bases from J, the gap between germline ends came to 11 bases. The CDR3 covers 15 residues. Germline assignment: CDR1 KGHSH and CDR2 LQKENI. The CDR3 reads CASSPGGTDSYEQYF. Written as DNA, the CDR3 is TGTGCCAGCTCACCAGGGGGGACAGACTCCTACGAGCAGTACTTC.

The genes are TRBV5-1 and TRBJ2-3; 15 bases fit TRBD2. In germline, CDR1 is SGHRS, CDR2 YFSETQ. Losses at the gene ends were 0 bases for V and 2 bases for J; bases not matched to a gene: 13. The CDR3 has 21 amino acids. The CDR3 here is CASSLARTSGRADGVTDTQYF. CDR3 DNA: TGCGCCAGCAGCTTGGCCCGGACTAGCGGGAGGGCCGATGGAGTCACAGATACGCAGTATTTT.

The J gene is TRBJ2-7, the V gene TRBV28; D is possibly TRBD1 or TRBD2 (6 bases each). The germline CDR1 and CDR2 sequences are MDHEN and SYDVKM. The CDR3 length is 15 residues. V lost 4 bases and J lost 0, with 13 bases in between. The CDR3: CASSSGAKSSYEQYF. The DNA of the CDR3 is TGTGCCAGCAGTTCGGGGGCGAAGAGCTCCTACGAGCAGTACTTC.

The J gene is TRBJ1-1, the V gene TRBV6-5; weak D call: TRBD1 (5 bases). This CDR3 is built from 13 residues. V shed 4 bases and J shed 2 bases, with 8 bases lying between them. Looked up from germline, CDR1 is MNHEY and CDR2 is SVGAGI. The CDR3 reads CASSLQANTEAFF. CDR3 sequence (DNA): TGTGCCAGCAGTTTACAGGCAAACACTGAAGCTTTCTTT.

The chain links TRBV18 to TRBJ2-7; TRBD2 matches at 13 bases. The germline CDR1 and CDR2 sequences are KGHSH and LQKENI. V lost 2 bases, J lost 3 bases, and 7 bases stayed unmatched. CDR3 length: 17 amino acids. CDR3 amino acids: CASSPITSGGADYEQYF. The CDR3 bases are TGTGCCAGCTCACCAATAACTAGCGGGGGGGCCGACTACGAGCAGTACTTC.

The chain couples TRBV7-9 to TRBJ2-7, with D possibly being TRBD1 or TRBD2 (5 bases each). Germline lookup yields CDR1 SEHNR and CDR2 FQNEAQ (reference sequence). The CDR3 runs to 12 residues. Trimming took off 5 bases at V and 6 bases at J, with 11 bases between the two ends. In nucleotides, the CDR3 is TGTGCCAGCAGCCCCCGAGGGGCCGAGCAGTACTTC. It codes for CASSPRGAEQYF. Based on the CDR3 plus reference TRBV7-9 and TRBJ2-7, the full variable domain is DTGVSQNPRHKITKRGQNVTFRCDPISEHNRLYWYRQTLGQGPEFLTYFQNEAQLEKSRLLSDRFSAERPKGSFSTLEIQRTEQGDSAMYLCASSPRGAEQYFGPGTRLTVT.

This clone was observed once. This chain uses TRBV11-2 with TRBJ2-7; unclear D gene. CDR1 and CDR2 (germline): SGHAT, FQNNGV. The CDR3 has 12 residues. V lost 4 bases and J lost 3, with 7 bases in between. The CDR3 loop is CASSSSYYEQYF. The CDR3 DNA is TGTGCCAGCAGCTCATCCTACTACGAGCAGTACTTC. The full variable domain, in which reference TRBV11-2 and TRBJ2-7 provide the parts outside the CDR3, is EAGVAQSPRYKIIEKRQSVAFWCNPISGHATLYWYQQILGQGPKLLIQFQNNGVVDDSQLPKDRFSAERLKGVDSTLKIQPAKLEDSAVYLCASSSSYYEQYFGPGTRLTVT.

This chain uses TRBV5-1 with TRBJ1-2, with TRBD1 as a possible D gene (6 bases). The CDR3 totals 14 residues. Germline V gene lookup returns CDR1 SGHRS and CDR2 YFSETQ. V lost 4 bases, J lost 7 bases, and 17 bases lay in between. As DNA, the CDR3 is TGCGCCAGCAGCGTGGCGACGGGGGCGGTTGGCTACACCTTC. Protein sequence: CASSVATGAVGYTF. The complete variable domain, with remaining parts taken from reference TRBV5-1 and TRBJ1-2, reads KAGVTQTPRYLIKTRGQQVTLSCSPISGHRSVSWYQQTPGQGLQFLFEYFSETQRNKGNFPGRFSGRQFSNSRSEMNVSTLELGDSALYLCASSVATGAVGYTFGSGTRLTVV.

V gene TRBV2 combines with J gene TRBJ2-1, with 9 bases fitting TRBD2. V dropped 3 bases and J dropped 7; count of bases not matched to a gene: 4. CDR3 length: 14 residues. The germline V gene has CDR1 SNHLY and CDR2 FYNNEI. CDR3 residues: CASSDWLAGNEQFF. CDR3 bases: TGTGCCAGCAGTGACTGGCTAGCGGGGAATGAGCAGTTCTTC.

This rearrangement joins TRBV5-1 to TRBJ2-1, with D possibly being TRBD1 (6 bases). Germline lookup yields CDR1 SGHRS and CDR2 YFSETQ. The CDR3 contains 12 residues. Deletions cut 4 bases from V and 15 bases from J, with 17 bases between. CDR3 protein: CASSQLQGRGFF. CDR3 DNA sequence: TGCGCCAGCAGCCAATTACAGGGACGTGGGTTCTTC.

The CDR3 nucleotides are TGCGCCAGCAGCCTAAAGGGGGGAGGTACGGATACGCAGTATTTT. Protein product: CASSLKGGGTDTQYF. The V gene is TRBV4-3, the J gene TRBJ2-3; TRBD1 or TRBD2 may be the D gene (6 bases each). Germline V gene sequence: CDR1 LGHNA, CDR2 YSLEER. The CDR3 covers 15 residues. V was clipped by 4 bases and J by 6 bases, with 17 bases between them.

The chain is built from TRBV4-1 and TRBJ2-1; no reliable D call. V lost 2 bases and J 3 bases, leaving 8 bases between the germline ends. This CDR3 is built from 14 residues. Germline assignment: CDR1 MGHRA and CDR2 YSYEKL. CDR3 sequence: CASSQLDGYNEQFF. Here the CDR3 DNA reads TGCGCCAGCAGCCAATTAGACGGCTACAATGAGCAGTTCTTC.